The 22 T cell receptor beta chains presented below share a single source sample, sequenced in a study of blood T cell repertoires in COVID-19. Clones were read by immunoSEQ multiplex PCR, and TCRdb kept only the in-frame ones, dropping some. Of tens of thousands of clones in the sample, about 89% were seen once. The sequencing sample was made of peripheral blood. These receptor sequences come from a human donor in a cohort sampled during active COVID-19.

The rearrangement uses TRBV6-1 and TRBJ1-5, with D possibly matching TRBD1 (5 bases). CDR1 and CDR2 from the germline V gene are MNHNS and SASEGT. The germline V and J ends were trimmed by 1 base and 2 bases, with 12 bases remaining between them. The CDR3 length is 16 residues. The CDR3 spells CASSEGGPRGNQPQHF. The CDR3, as DNA: TGTGCCAGCAGTGAAGGCGGCCCCAGGGGCAATCAGCCCCAGCATTTT.

The V and J genes are TRBV6-4 and TRBJ2-3; 13 bases match TRBD2. After removal of 3 bases from V and 4 bases from J, the junction contained 4 bases not matched to a gene. The CDR3 length is 16 residues. Germline CDR1 and CDR2: MRHNA and SNTAGT. The CDR3 region is CASSDRLAGGADTQYF. In nucleotides, the CDR3 is TGTGCCAGCAGTGATCGACTAGCGGGGGGAGCAGATACGCAGTATTTT.

This chain connects TRBV5-1 to TRBJ1-3, with D perhaps matching TRBD1 (6 bases). V dropped 4 bases and J dropped 0 bases, with 14 bases sitting between them. The CDR3 loop spans 16 amino acids. Germline CDR1 is SGHRS and CDR2 is YFSETQ. This chain's CDR3 is CASSPAQGPSGNTIYF. CDR3 nucleotides: TGCGCCAGCAGCCCGGCCCAGGGGCCCTCTGGAAACACCATATATTTT.

This clone appeared a single time. The chain uses TRBV15 and TRBJ1-1; D may be TRBD1 (6 bases). The germline gives CDR1 LNHNV, CDR2 YYDKDF (reference sequence). This CDR3 comprises 14 residues. Trimming pared 6 bases from V and 9 bases from J, leaving 20 bases between. The DNA of the CDR3 is TGTGCCACCAGAGACGGGGGGCGGGGACGGAAAGCTTTCTTT. Protein: CATRDGGRGRKAFF.

The chain joins TRBV7-2 to TRBJ1-3; 7 bases are a match to TRBD1. Germline values: CDR1 SGHTA, CDR2 FQGNSA. The CDR3 is made up of 15 amino acids. V shed 5 bases, J shed 3 bases, and the junction held 7 bases outside the gene matches. CDR3 coding DNA: TGTGCCAGCAGCCTTGTCGGGACAGTTGGAAACACCATATATTTT. This gives the protein CASSLVGTVGNTIYF.

The chain employs TRBV10-3 and TRBJ1-6; 7 nucleotides agree with TRBD1. The CDR3 runs to 14 residues. Per the germline V gene, CDR1 is ENHRY and CDR2 is SYGVKD. With 6 bases clipped from V and 7 bases from J, the junction kept 6 bases outside the gene matches. This CDR3 is CAISSGTVNSPLHF. The CDR3 bases are TGTGCCATCAGCTCCGGGACAGTAAATTCACCCCTCCACTTT.

This rearrangement joins TRBV27 to TRBJ2-7, with D possibly being TRBD1 (6 bases). The CDR3 has 14 residues. The V gene's germline CDR1 is MNHEY and CDR2 SMNVEV (reference sequence). Trimming took 8 bases from V and 2 from J, leaving 16 bases between them. The CDR3 loop is CASATLDSTYEQYF. The CDR3 coding sequence is TGTGCCAGCGCTACCCTGGACAGCACCTACGAGCAGTACTTC.

This chain joins TRBV6-4 and TRBJ2-2, with D maybe TRBD1 (6 bases). The CDR3 extends over 13 amino acids. V gave up 5 bases and J gave up 5 bases, with 9 bases separating them. CDR1 is MRHNA, CDR2 SNTAGT, per germline. The CDR3 reads CASSSQGTGELFF. The CDR3 coding sequence is TGTGCCAGCAGTTCTCAGGGGACCGGGGAGCTGTTTTTT.

CDR3 sequence reads: CAISESETKDGYTF. Here the CDR3 DNA reads TGTGCCATCAGTGAGTCAGAGACAAAGGATGGCTACACCTTC. The chain employs TRBV10-3 and TRBJ1-2; D gene ambiguous. Deletions cut 0 bases from V and 6 bases from J, with 11 bases between. Germline CDR1 and CDR2: ENHRY and SYGVKD. The CDR3 length is 14 residues.

The rearrangement joins TRBV9 to TRBJ2-5; 8 bases match TRBD1. The CDR3 covers 14 residues. Germline assignment: CDR1 SGDLS and CDR2 YYNGEE. With V trimmed by 2 bases and J by 1 base, 1 base remained unmatched. The CDR3 nucleotides read TGTGCCAGCAGCGTGACAGGGGCCCAAGAGACCCAGTACTTC. Its translation is CASSVTGAQETQYF.

The chain couples TRBV7-3 to TRBJ1-2, with a possible D match to TRBD1 (6 bases). This CDR3 spans 15 amino acids. V lost 5 bases and J lost 2, with 15 bases in between. The germline V gene has CDR1 SGHTA and CDR2 FQGTGA. The CDR3 loop reads CASSPRGGGNYGYTF. The DNA of the CDR3 is TGTGCCAGCAGCCCCAGGGGCGGGGGCAACTATGGCTACACCTTC.

Only one count was recorded for this clone. J is TRBJ2-1 and V is TRBV7-8, with 7 bases lining up with TRBD1. With V trimmed by 4 bases and J by 5 bases, 20 bases remained unmatched. There are 19 residues in the CDR3. Germline V gene sequence: CDR1 SGHVS, CDR2 FQNEAQ. In nucleotides, the CDR3 is TGTGCCAGCAGCTGGACTGGGACAGAGGGGCCTAGACTCGACAATGAGCAGTTCTTC. Amino acids: CASSWTGTEGPRLDNEQFF.

This chain uses TRBV27 with TRBJ1-2; TRBD1 aligns across 7 bases. From germline, CDR1 is MNHEY and CDR2 SMNVEV (reference sequence). V lost 6 bases to trimming and J lost 4 bases; unmatched junction nucleotides: 5. The CDR3 sequence is 13 residues long. In DNA form, the CDR3 reads TGTGCCAGCAGACAGGGACAGAGCTATGGCTACACCTTC. It codes for CASRQGQSYGYTF.

J is TRBJ1-1 and V is TRBV7-9; D may be TRBD1 (5 bases). The CDR3 runs 15 residues. The V end lost 2 bases, the J end lost 2 bases, and 12 bases lay between the germline ends. Germline V gene sequence: CDR1 SEHNR, CDR2 FQNEAQ (reference sequence). The CDR3 reads CASSLRQGPNTEAFF. In DNA, the CDR3 is TGTGCCAGCAGCTTAAGGCAGGGTCCAAACACTGAAGCTTTCTTT.

Here the CDR3 reads CASSSRQGTDTQYF. The CDR3 nucleotides read TGTGCCAGCAGCTCTAGACAGGGCACAGATACGCAGTATTTT. This rearrangement joins TRBV7-8 to TRBJ2-3, with D possibly being TRBD1 (6 bases). CDR3 size: 14 residues. Germline lookup yields CDR1 SGHVS and CDR2 FQNEAQ. The germline V and J ends were trimmed by 4 bases and 1 base, with 9 bases remaining between them.

This chain joins TRBV10-3 and TRBJ2-7; 8 positions match TRBD2. Germline CDR1 and CDR2: ENHRY and SYGVKD. The CDR3 is 14 residues long. The CDR3 DNA follows: TGTGCATCCGGAGGCGGGGGGAGCTCCTACGAGCAGTACTTC. Amino acids: CASGGGGSSYEQYF.

This chain joins TRBV18 and TRBJ2-2; possibly TRBD2 for D (6 bases). This CDR3 contains 16 residues. CDR1 and CDR2 (germline): KGHSH, LQKENI. The V and J ends lost 1 base and 0 bases respectively, with 9 bases between them. DNA for the CDR3: TGTGCCAGCTCACCACGGCGGGGAGCGAACACCGGGGAGCTGTTTTTT. Protein sequence: CASSPRRGANTGELFF.

This chain uses TRBV6-5 with TRBJ1-6, with D possibly being TRBD1 (5 bases). Germline V gene lookup returns CDR1 MNHEY and CDR2 SVGAGI. The CDR3 loop spans 15 amino acids. Trimming left V 0 bases short and J 4 bases short, with 7 bases between. For the CDR3, the DNA is TGTGCCAGCAGTTACTCCAGGGATTATAATTCACCCCTCCACTTT. This sequence encodes CASSYSRDYNSPLHF.

The chain combines TRBV9 with TRBJ1-1, with TRBD1 matching over 7 bases. Trimming at V came to 3 bases and at J to 2 bases, leaving 19 bases not matched to a gene. The CDR3 sequence is 19 residues long. The germline CDR1 and CDR2 sequences are SGDLS and YYNGEE. CDR3 nucleotide sequence: TGTGCCAGCAGCGGGGCCCAGGGGGGAGAGGGGGCTTTTAACACTGAAGCTTTCTTT. Translated: CASSGAQGGEGAFNTEAFF.

J is TRBJ1-2 and V is TRBV19; 8 bases are a match to TRBD1. From germline, CDR1 is LNHDA and CDR2 SQIVND (reference sequence). This CDR3 comprises 14 residues. V shed 7 bases, J shed 4 bases, and the junction held 8 bases outside the gene matches. The CDR3 region has the DNA TGTGCCAGTAATCCTTCAGGGGGCGGCTATGGCTACACCTTC. Amino acids: CASNPSGGGYGYTF. Together with reference TRBV19 and TRBJ1-2, the CDR3 gives the full variable domain: DGGITQSPKYLFRKEGQNVTLSCEQNLNHDAMYWYRQDPGQGLRLIYYSQIVNDFQKGDIAEGYSVSREKKESFPLTVTSAQKNPTAFYLCASNPSGGGYGYTFGSGTRLTVV.

The J gene is TRBJ2-7, the V gene TRBV2, with 8 bases that match TRBD1. Trimming removed 7 bases from V and 6 bases from J; junction bases left unmatched: 5. Looked up from germline, CDR1 is SNHLY and CDR2 is FYNNEI. The length of the CDR3 is 12 residues. The CDR3 loop reads CASTRQGLEQYF. DNA of the CDR3: TGTGCCAGCACCAGACAGGGGCTCGAGCAGTACTTC. Full variable domain (remainder filled in from reference TRBV2 and TRBJ2-7): EPEVTQTPSHQVTQMGQEVILRCVPISNHLYFYWYRQILGQKVEFLVSFYNNEISEKSEIFDDQFSVERPDGSNFTLKIRSTKLEDSAMYFCASTRQGLEQYFGPGTRLTVT.

The gene calls are TRBV3-1 (or the pseudogene TRBV3-2) and TRBJ2-1; possible D gene TRBD2, 7 bases. This CDR3 spans 19 amino acids. The V and J ends lost 0 bases and 9 bases respectively, with 27 bases between them. CDR1 is LGHDT, CDR2 YNNKEL, per germline (reference sequence). The chain's CDR3 is CASSQDWRLGGGRLIEQFF. The CDR3 DNA reads as TGTGCCAGCAGCCAAGATTGGAGGTTGGGAGGGGGGCGCCTTATTGAGCAGTTCTTC.